Listed below are T cell receptor beta chains from one sample, sequenced in a study of shared clonotypes between healthy human individuals. Profiling relied on immunoSEQ multiplex PCR, and the TCRdb table lists in-frame clones only, not all of them. Of roughly 2.5 million clones in the sample, 90% to 95% are singletons; the top ten hold 0.13% to 0.15%. Sequencing input: naive CD4+ T cells sorted from blood. These receptors all stem from a man between 18 and 29 years old in good health. CDR3s include the opening cysteine and the closing phenylalanine or tryptophan. Each record gives: clone size, D gene, J gene, V gene, CDR3 DNA, CDR3 protein. The D gene is left open where the match is weak. Clone size is stated in some rows and not others, as once, few, many or a class when expanded.

once	TRBD1	TRBJ2-5	TRBV7-3	TGTGCCAGCAGCCCCGGGACAGGGGGCAAGGAGACCCAGTACTTC	CASSPGTGGKETQYF
NA	TRBD1	TRBJ1-2	TRBV10-3	TGTGCCATCACTTCTACAGGGGATAGGGGGCGCGATGGCTACACCTTC	CAITSTGDRGRDGYTF
NA	NA	TRBJ1-5	TRBV30	TGTGCCTGGAGTGAGAGGATAGGGATTAGGAATCAGCCCCAGCATTTT	CAWSERIGIRNQPQHF
once	TRBD2	TRBJ2-5	TRBV6-4	TGTGCCAGCAGTGAACTAGCGGGAATCGAAGAGACCCAGTACTTC	CASSELAGIEETQYF
NA	NA	TRBJ1-4	TRBV4-1	TGCGCCAGCAGCCAAGGGGCTATCAGGGTTTCAACTAATGAAAAACTGTTTTTT	CASSQGAIRVSTNEKLFF
NA	NA	TRBJ2-3	TRBV4-3	TGCGCCAGCAGCAAGGGGGAGAGCACAGATACGCAGTATTTT	CASSKGESTDTQYF
NA	TRBD1	TRBJ2-3	TRBV9	TGTGCCAGCAGCCTCACCTCCGGGACAGGCCGAAGAGATACGCAGTATTTT	CASSLTSGTGRRDTQYF
NA	TRBD1	TRBJ1-1	TRBV6-8	TGTGCCAGCAGTGAGACAGGGGCTAACACTGAAGCTTTCTTT	CASSETGANTEAFF
few	TRBD1	TRBJ2-7	TRBV15	TGTGCCACCAGCAGGGGACAGGGGGCCTACGAGCAGTACTTC	CATSRGQGAYEQYF
NA	NA	TRBJ2-7	TRBV28	TGTGCCAGCAGTGGATGGGGGGGGGACACTCGTAAGAGCTCCTACGAGCAGTACTTC	CASSGWGGDTRKSSYEQYF
NA	NA	TRBJ1-2	TRBV19	TGTGCCAGTAGTATTTCTGGGCATGGCTACACCTTC	CASSISGHGYTF
NA	NA	TRBJ2-7	TRBV21-1	TGTGCCAGCAGCAAACTAGCGGGGATCTACGAGCAGTACTTC	CASSKLAGIYEQYF
NA	NA	TRBJ2-5	TRBV7-9	TGTGCCAGCACCTTCCGGGACCAAGAGACCCAGTACTTC	CASTFRDQETQYF
NA	TRBD1	TRBJ2-7	TRBV6-6	TGTGCCAGCAGACCCCCTACAGGGGAAGGCTACGAGCAGTACTTC	CASRPPTGEGYEQYF
NA	TRBD1	TRBJ1-1	TRBV29-1	TGCAGCGTTATTACAGGGGACGCTTTCTTT	CSVITGDAFF
NA	TRBD2	TRBJ2-3	TRBV9	TGTGCCAGCAGCGTAGAGGTTAGCGGGGGTCCGACAGATACGCAGTATTTT	CASSVEVSGGPTDTQYF
NA	TRBD1	TRBJ1-2	TRBV10-3	TGTGCCATCAGTGAGAGAGGACAGGGGGCTAGGGGCTACACCTTC	CAISERGQGARGYTF
NA	NA	TRBJ2-1	TRBV6-1	TGTGCCAGCAGGGAAAGGGTTCTTGTGGGAAATGAGCAGTTCTTC	CASRERVLVGNEQFF
NA	NA	TRBJ2-2	TRBV10-3	TGTGCCATCGGGAGGTTGCTACAAAACACCGGGGAGCTGTTTTTT	CAIGRLLQNTGELFF
once	NA	TRBJ2-7	TRBV27	TGTGCCAGCACACCACGGGGGATGCTTCCTTACGAGCAGTACTTC	CASTPRGMLPYEQYF
NA	NA	TRBJ2-3	TRBV7-2	TGTGCCAGCAGCTCAGAGCCCGCAGATACGCAGTATTTT	CASSSEPADTQYF
NA	TRBD2	TRBJ2-7	TRBV7-8	TGTGCCAGCAGCCCCCGGGGACTAGCTTGGAACGAGCAGTACTTC	CASSPRGLAWNEQYF
NA	NA	TRBJ1-5	TRBV6-6	TGTGCCAGCAGCCGGGGAGGGGGACAGCATTTT	CASSRGGGQHF
NA	NA	TRBJ1-3	TRBV6-4	TGTGCCAGCAGGGTCCCCCTTCCTAGCTCTGGAAACACCATATATTTT	CASRVPLPSSGNTIYF
NA	NA	TRBJ1-5	TRBV4-1	TGCGCCAGCAGTAGGACGGAATTAAATCAGCCCCAGCATTTT	CASSRTELNQPQHF
NA	NA	TRBJ2-2	TRBV10-3	TGTGCCATCAGTTTCAAGGGCCTAGGCGGGGAGCTGTTTTTT	CAISFKGLGGELFF
NA	NA	TRBJ2-6	TRBV2	TGTGCCAGCAGTGAGTGGGCTGGGGCCAACGTCCTGACTTTC	CASSEWAGANVLTF
NA	TRBD1	TRBJ1-6	TRBV5-1	TGCGCCAGCAGCTTGGGGGACAGGGTGGATTCACCCCTCCACTTT	CASSLGDRVDSPLHF